This T cell receptor (beta chain) was sequenced during a study of response to subunit inactivated influenza vaccine. TCRdb analysed the RT-PCR reads with MiXCR anew, one entry per CDR3 protein. The data show roughly 500,000 distinct CDR3 sequences, around a quarter seen once. Germline V gene data show CDR1 as DFQATT and CDR2 as SNEGSKA (reference sequence). Trimming pared 2 bases from V and 3 bases from J, leaving 11 bases between. This CDR3 contains 14 residues. The same sample was also studied in work on T cells expressing NK-cell markers. This second study notes: Template switching by 5'RACE with UMIs generated the TCR beta cDNA. Sequenced donors, eight in total, included seven who were HCMV-seropositive and one who was seronegative.

The sample here was CD4+ T cells sorted from PBMCs, taken less than 13 days after vaccination. The chain couples TRBV20-1 to TRBJ1-5, with D possibly TRBD1 on 5 matching bases. The TCR comes from a man aged 45-60 years who received an inactivated influenza vaccine. The CDR3 sequence: CSARKAGINQPQHF. For the CDR3, the DNA is TGCAGTGCTAGAAAGGCAGGGATCAATCAGCCCCAGCATTTT.